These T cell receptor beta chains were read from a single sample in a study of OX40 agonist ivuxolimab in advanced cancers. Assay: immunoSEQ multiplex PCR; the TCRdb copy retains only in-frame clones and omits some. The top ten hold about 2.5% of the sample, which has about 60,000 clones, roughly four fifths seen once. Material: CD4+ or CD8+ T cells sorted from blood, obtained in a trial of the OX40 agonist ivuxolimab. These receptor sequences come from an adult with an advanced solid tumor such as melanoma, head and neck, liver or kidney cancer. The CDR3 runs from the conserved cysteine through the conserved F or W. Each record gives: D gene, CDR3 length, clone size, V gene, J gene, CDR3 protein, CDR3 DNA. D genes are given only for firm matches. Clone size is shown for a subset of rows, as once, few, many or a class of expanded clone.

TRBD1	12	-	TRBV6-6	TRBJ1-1	CASRQGNTEAFF	TGTGCCAGTAGACAGGGGAACACTGAAGCTTTCTTT
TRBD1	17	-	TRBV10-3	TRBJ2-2	CAISGTMDRGPPGELFF	TGTGCCATCAGCGGAACGATGGACAGGGGGCCCCCCGGGGAGCTGTTTTTT
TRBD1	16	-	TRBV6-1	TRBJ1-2	CASSEEGTGTGNGYTF	TGTGCCAGCAGTGAAGAAGGGACCGGGACAGGGAACGGCTACACCTTC
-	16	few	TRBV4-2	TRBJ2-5	CASSQDNPAGQETQYF	TGTGCCAGCAGCCAAGATAATCCAGCAGGTCAAGAGACCCAGTACTTC
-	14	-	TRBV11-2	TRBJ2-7	CASSPPSGPYEQYF	TGTGCCAGCAGCCCCCCGTCCGGACCATACGAGCAGTACTTC
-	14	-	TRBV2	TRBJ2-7	CAAKTLLGNYEQYF	TGTGCCGCAAAAACCTTACTAGGGAATTACGAGCAGTACTTC
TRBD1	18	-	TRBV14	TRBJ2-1	CASSLYPTPGQPYNEQFF	TGTGCCAGCAGCCTATACCCGACGCCGGGACAGCCCTACAATGAGCAGTTCTTC
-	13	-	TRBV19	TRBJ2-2	CASRVTGTGELFF	TGTGCCAGTAGGGTAACCGGGACCGGGGAGCTGTTTTTT
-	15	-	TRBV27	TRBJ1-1	CASSLVGPRRTEAFF	TGTGCCAGCAGTTTAGTCGGCCCCCGAAGGACTGAAGCTTTCTTT
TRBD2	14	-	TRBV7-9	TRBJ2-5	CASSPGLDQETQYF	TGTGCCAGCAGCCCGGGACTAGACCAAGAGACCCAGTACTTC
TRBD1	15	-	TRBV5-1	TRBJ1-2	CASSPGGQGVYGYTF	TGCGCCAGCAGCCCCGGGGGGCAGGGGGTCTATGGCTACACCTTC
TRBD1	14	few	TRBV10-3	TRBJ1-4	CAIGTGTGNEKLFF	TGTGCCATCGGTACCGGGACAGGGAATGAAAAACTGTTTTTT
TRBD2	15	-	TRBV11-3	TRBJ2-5	CASSPGLAGVETQYF	TGTGCCAGCAGCCCTGGACTAGCGGGAGTAGAGACCCAGTACTTC
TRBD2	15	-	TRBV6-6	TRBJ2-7	CASNPAGARSYEQYF	TGTGCCAGCAACCCAGCGGGAGCGCGCTCCTACGAGCAGTACTTC
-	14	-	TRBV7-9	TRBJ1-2	CASSLARHIDGYTF	TGTGCCAGCAGCTTAGCGCGGCACATCGATGGCTACACCTTC
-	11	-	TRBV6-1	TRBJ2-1	CASNTLNEQFF	TGTGCCAGCAATACCCTAAATGAGCAGTTCTTC
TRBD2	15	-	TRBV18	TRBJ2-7	CASSPRGGSNYEQYF	TGTGCCAGCTCCCCTCGGGGGGGCAGCAACTACGAGCAGTACTTC
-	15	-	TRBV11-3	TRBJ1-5	CASSLTGARDQPQHF	TGTGCCAGCAGCCTAACCGGGGCGAGGGATCAGCCCCAGCATTTT
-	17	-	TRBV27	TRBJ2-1	CASSTADRPSSYNEQFF	TGTGCCAGCAGTACCGCTGACAGACCTAGCTCCTACAATGAGCAGTTCTTC
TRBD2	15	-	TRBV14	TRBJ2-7	CASSQGSGRFYEQYF	TGTGCCAGCAGCCAAGGTAGCGGGAGGTTCTACGAGCAGTACTTC
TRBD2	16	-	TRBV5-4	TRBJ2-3	CASSPSGRALTDTQYF	TGTGCCAGCAGCCCTAGCGGGAGGGCCCTCACAGATACGCAGTATTTT
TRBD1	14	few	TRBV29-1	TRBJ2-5	CSVGTGGDGETQYF	TGCAGCGTTGGGACAGGGGGCGATGGGGAGACCCAGTACTTC
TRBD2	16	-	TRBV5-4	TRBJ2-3	CASRNPTGAGGDTQYF	TGTGCCAGCCGAAACCCGACGGGAGCGGGAGGAGATACGCAGTATTTT
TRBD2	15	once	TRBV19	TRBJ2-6	CASGREVSGANVLTF	TGTGCCAGTGGGCGGGAGGTCTCTGGGGCCAACGTCCTGACTTTC
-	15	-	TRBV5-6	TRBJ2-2	CASSRPPPTYGELFF	TGTGCCAGCAGCAGACCTCCCCCGACGTACGGGGAGCTGTTTTTT
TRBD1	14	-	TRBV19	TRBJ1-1	CASSPGQLNTEAFF	TGTGCCAGTAGTCCGGGACAGCTTAACACTGAAGCTTTCTTT
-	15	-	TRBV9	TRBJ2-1	CASSVVPSAYNEQFF	TGTGCCAGCAGCGTAGTACCTAGCGCTTACAATGAGCAGTTCTTC
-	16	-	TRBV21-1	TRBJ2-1	CASSKDYSGRVYEQFF	TGTGCCAGCAGCAAAGATTATAGCGGGAGGGTCTATGAGCAGTTCTTC
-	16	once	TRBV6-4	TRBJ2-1	CASSGRAARNYNEQFF	TGTGCCAGCAGTGGGCGGGCGGCTCGAAATTACAATGAGCAGTTCTTC
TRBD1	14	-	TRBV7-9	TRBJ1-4	CATNSGTGNEKLFF	TGTGCCACTAACTCCGGGACAGGGAATGAAAAACTGTTTTTT
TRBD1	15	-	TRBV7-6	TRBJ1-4	CASSTTQGGNEKLFF	TGTGCCAGCAGCACCACCCAGGGGGGAAATGAAAAACTGTTTTTT
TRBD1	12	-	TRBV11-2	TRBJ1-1	CASSLTGYGAFF	TGTGCCAGCAGCTTGACAGGGTATGGAGCTTTCTTT
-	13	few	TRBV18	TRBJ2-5	CASSPWGEETQYF	TGTGCCAGCTCACCTTGGGGGGAAGAGACCCAGTACTTC
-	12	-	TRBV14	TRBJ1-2	CASADLWYGYTF	TGTGCCAGCGCAGACCTTTGGTATGGCTACACCTTC
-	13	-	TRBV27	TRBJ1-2	CASSLSAVYGYTF	TGTGCCAGCAGTTTATCGGCAGTCTATGGCTACACCTTC
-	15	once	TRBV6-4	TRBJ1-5	CASSDAQGSNQPQHF	TGTGCCAGCAGTGACGCACAGGGTAGCAATCAGCCCCAGCATTTT
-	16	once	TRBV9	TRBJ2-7	CASSVGYRQGGDEQYF	TGTGCCAGCAGCGTTGGGTATCGTCAGGGGGGTGACGAGCAGTACTTC
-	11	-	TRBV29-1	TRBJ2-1	CSVGWGNEQFF	TGCAGCGTTGGGTGGGGGAATGAGCAGTTCTTC
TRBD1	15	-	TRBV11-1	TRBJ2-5	CASRFAWTGWETQYF	TGTGCCAGCAGATTCGCCTGGACAGGGTGGGAGACCCAGTACTTC
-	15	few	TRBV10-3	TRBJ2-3	CAISPRTTSTDTQYF	TGTGCCATCAGTCCCCGTACTACTAGCACAGATACGCAGTATTTT
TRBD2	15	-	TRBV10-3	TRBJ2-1	CAISEGTSAYNEQFF	TGTGCCATCAGTGAGGGGACTAGCGCCTACAATGAGCAGTTCTTC
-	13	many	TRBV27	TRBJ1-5	CASSSTGQGLWHF	TGTGCCAGCAGTTCTACCGGCCAGGGACTATGGCATTTT
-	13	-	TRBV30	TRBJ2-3	CAWSVVGTDTQYF	TGTGCCTGGAGTGTAGTGGGCACAGATACGCAGTATTTT
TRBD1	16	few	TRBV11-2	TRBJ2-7	CASSPTGGAPKYEQYF	TGTGCCAGCAGCCCAACAGGGGGCGCCCCGAAATACGAGCAGTACTTC
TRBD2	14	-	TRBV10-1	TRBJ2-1	CASSEEGLASLKFF	TGCGCCAGCAGTGAGGAGGGACTAGCGAGCTTAAAGTTCTTC
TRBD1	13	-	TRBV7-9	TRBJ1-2	CASSLRTGEGYTF	TGTGCCAGCAGCCTCCGGACAGGGGAAGGCTACACCTTC
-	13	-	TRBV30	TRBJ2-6	CAWSRTGANVLTF	TGTGCCTGGAGCAGGACTGGGGCCAACGTCCTGACTTTC
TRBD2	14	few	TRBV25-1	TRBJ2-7	CASSALAGTYEQYF	TGTGCCAGCAGTGCCCTAGCGGGAACCTACGAGCAGTACTTC
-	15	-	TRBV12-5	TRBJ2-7	CASGLTRQVPYEQYF	TGTGCTAGTGGTTTGACAAGACAGGTTCCCTACGAGCAGTACTTC
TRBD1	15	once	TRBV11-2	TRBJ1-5	CASSLETGAGQPQHF	TGTGCCAGCAGCTTGGAGACAGGGGCCGGTCAGCCCCAGCATTTT
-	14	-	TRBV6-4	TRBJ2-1	CASSPSRGNDEQFF	TGTGCCAGCAGTCCCTCGAGGGGGAACGATGAGCAGTTCTTC
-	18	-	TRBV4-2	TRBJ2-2	CASSQGVVGRENTGELFF	TGTGCCAGCAGCCAAGGCGTCGTGGGGCGGGAGAACACCGGGGAGCTGTTTTTT